This T cell receptor beta chain was sequenced for a study of blood T cell repertoires in COVID-19. Study-level background: Specimens from acute and convalescent COVID-19 originated in the United States, Italy and Spain. From T cells, B-cell-depleted T cells, or PBMCs came the material, which was cDNA or gDNA.

The sample holds one count of this clone. Original methodology: Researchers report that nucleated cell counts were estimated from reference gene primer amplification. Using immunoSEQ multiplex PCR, the repertoire was profiled, and TCRdb retains in-frame clones only, with some absent. D and trimming were read from the DNA, whereas the V and J calls and clone size are those reported in that table. Of about 160,000 clones in the sample, about four fifths are singletons; the top ten hold roughly 13%. V trimming: 5 bases; J trimming: 5 bases; junction bases outside the gene matches: 10. The germline gives CDR1 LNHDA, CDR2 SQIVND (reference sequence). The CDR3 runs 15 residues.

This sequence originates from a man between 65 and 79 years old who had recovered from COVID-19. Sequencing was carried out using peripheral blood. V is TRBV19 and J is TRBJ2-7; 9 nucleotides match TRBD1. The CDR3 DNA sequence: TGTGCCAGTAGTGCGGCAGGACAGGGGTTACACGAGCAGTACTTC. Residues: CASSAAGQGLHEQYF.